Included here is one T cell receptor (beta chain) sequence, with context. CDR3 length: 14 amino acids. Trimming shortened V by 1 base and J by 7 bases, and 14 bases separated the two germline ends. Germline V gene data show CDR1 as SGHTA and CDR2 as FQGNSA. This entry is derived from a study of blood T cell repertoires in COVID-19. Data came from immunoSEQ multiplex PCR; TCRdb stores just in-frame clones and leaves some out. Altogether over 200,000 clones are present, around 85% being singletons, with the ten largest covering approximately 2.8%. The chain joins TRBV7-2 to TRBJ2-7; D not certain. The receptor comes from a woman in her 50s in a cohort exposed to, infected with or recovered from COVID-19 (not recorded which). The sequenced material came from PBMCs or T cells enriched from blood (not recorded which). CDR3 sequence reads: CASSLGPQLKEQYF. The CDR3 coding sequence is TGTGCCAGCAGCTTAGGCCCTCAACTGAAGGAGCAGTACTTC.